The subject of this entry is one T cell receptor beta chain. What this receptor recognizes is not known. Base qualities are not provided; no much larger clone lies one nucleotide away. From the germline V gene (reference sequence), CDR1 is GTSNPN and CDR2 is SVGIG. From the cysteine through the phenylalanine, the CDR3 covers 12 amino acids. Only the CDR3 part of the read is kept: 36 bases, read in frame from the first base. Deletion took 4 bases off V and 3 bases off J, with a span of 9 bases between the germline ends. The data stem from a study of shared clonotypes between healthy human individuals (dated by TCRdb to 2020 to 2022). Regarding the complete study: The cohort comprised a couple of women and a few men aged 18 to 49 years. Per donor, three plates each were used for CD4 naive and CD4 memory, two for CD8 naive, and one for CD8 memory. The study deeply sequenced blood TCR repertoires of five healthy adults to estimate repertoire size and the extent of clonotype sharing between individuals. Libraries were prepared and TCR repertoires were sequenced by different laboratories using diverse techniques, in order to increase sequencing depth and limit assay-specific biases. Leukapheresis yielded between about 0.94 and 8.9 billion PBMCs per donor.

Healthy HIV-negative adults with no recently reported acute infections or vaccinations were included as donors. Only Caucasian adults living in Nashville, Tennessee, USA were represented among the donors. Magnetic negative selection was used to enrich CD4+ T cells, after which naive cells were positively selected on CD45RA and the negative fraction became the memory subset. Blood was collected by leukapheresis, and PBMCs were isolated by Ficoll-Histopaque density gradient centrifugation and then cryopreserved in liquid nitrogen vapor phase. Analytical flow cytometry was used to check the purity and quantity of each magnetically sorted T cell population. Genomic DNA was isolated from every sorted fraction and measured by UV absorbance on a Nanodrop 2000c. TCR CDR3 regions were amplified from genomic DNA by multiplex PCR using the deep immunoSEQ assay. Genomic DNA extracted from each cell subset was distributed evenly over all wells of several immunoSEQ 96-well plates, and each plate served as one replicate. For sorted subsets, 200 ng of genomic DNA, equivalent to some 33,000 T cell genomes, went into each replicate PCR. Purified libraries were quantified with a Qubit 3.0 fluorometer, sized on a Bioanalyzer 2100, and re-quantified with the KAPA Library Quantification kit. A separate single-read 150-cycle Illumina NextSeq 550 flow cell was used to sequence each immunoSEQ 96-well plate. From the authors' description of their analysis: Because the immunoSEQ output included only junctional sequences and no quality scores, the filtering could not be the same as the filtering used for full-length reads. Sequences were annotated with PyIR, a Python wrapper for IgBLAST v1.9, and V/J genes and CDR3 were assigned using IMGT germline references. Reads were filtered out if the reads had weak V/J assignments (E-value above 1e-6), no CDR3, stop codons, out-of-frame junctions, or ambiguous translated residues. A V3J clonotype was defined by an identical inferred V gene, J gene, and CDR3 amino acid sequence. To compute the percentage overlap between repertoires, the number of shared unique clonotypes was divided by the size of the smaller repertoire. Richness of each repertoire was evaluated using RTK rarefaction, the Chao1 estimator, and Recon v2.1 estimates of unobserved clonotypes. For all TCRbeta clonotypes obtained by the gDNA method from four donors, generation probabilities were computed with OLGA. Held by TCRdb, this immuneACCESS table contains in-frame sequences only and omits some clones. Under half of the omission traces to an unresolved V gene where checked; the cause of the rest is unknown. V, J and clone size were drawn from that table, and D and trimming were deduced from the DNA. For this sample there are 650,000 to 800,000 clones; roughly two thirds appear just once. The ten biggest clones cover approximately 2% of the sample.

What the work shows at the level of the full study, not this receptor alone: Even with the large sequencing depth, rarefaction of the sorted-subset datasets indicated that sequencing was incomplete. Around 5% of naive CD4, around 3.5% of naive CD8, 2.3% of memory CD4, and about 0.4% of memory CD8 clonotypes were shared across a few donors. Naive subsets generally had larger estimated clonotype richness than memory subsets. Sampling was restricted to blood, and TCR repertoires in tissue are likely to differ from TCR repertoires in blood. Pairwise subsampling indicated that sequencing depth was expected to affect the degree of clonotype sharing among donors. Clonotypes shared by all four sorted-subset donors showed higher generation probabilities than non-shared clonotypes. The genetic and exposure-history diversity represented was limited by the small number of donors.

Recombination linked TRBV30 to TRBJ1-1; tentative D gene TRBD1, with 5 bases matching. The TCR comes from a woman in her thirties in good health. The material sequenced was memory CD4+ T cells sorted from blood. The cell subset or site label on this specimen signifies: CD45RA-negative fraction. The CDR3 protein: CAWTGPYTEAFF. The sequence in DNA is TGTGCCTGGACGGGACCCTACACTGAAGCTTTCTTT.